Described below is a single T cell receptor beta chain sequence and its context. The record originates from a study of shared clonotypes between healthy human individuals. The CDR3 length is 11 residues. CDR1 DFQATT and CDR2 SNEGSKA come from the germline V gene (reference sequence). Trimming removed 3 bases from V and 5 bases from J, with 7 bases in between. Using immunoSEQ multiplex PCR, the repertoire was profiled, and TCRdb retains in-frame clones only, with some absent. The top ten hold around 0.067% of the sample, which has 180,000 or so clones, 85% to 95% seen once. All donors were healthy HIV-negative adults lacking recent acute infections or vaccinations.

The sequencing sample was made of naive CD4+ T cells sorted from blood. The subset was: CD45RA+ positively selected. This clonotype was obtained from a woman between 25 and 40 years old in good health. The V gene is TRBV20-1, the J gene TRBJ2-5; D is unresolved. In DNA form, the CDR3 reads TGCAGTGCTAGTCTCTCGGAGACCCAGTACTTC. Translating gives CSASLSETQYF.